The 11 T cell receptor beta chains listed next were all sequenced from one sample in a study of cytomegalovirus exposure and HLA in healthy donors. Primers included in the PCR were 60 Vbeta and 13 Jbeta primers. Profiled with immunoSEQ multiplex PCR; TCRdb holds only in-frame clones, not every one. This table has under 80,000 clones, around 63% appearing once. The sequenced material came from PBMCs. The receptors shown here come from a woman between 25 and 40 years old in good health and CMV-seronegative.

This chain uses TRBV23-1 with TRBJ2-3; D possibly corresponds to TRBD1 (6 bases). TRBV23-1 is given ORF status, its function remaining uncertain. V lost 4 bases, J lost 2 bases, and 7 bases lay in between. The CDR3 loop spans 13 amino acids. CDR3 residues: CASSRQDTDTQYF. CDR3 sequence (DNA): TGCGCCAGCAGTCGACAGGACACAGATACGCAGTATTTT.

The chain carries TRBV6-7 and TRBJ1-4; perhaps TRBD1 as D (6 bases). TRBV6-7 is noted as an ORF with a role that remains uncertain. V was trimmed by 6 bases and J by 3 bases, leaving 17 bases between them. This CDR3 contains 16 residues. CDR3 residues: CASSNGGALANEKLFF. CDR3 nucleotides: TGTGCCAGCAGCAACGGGGGGGCGCTTGCTAATGAAAAACTGTTTTTT.

V is TRBV10-3 and J is TRBJ1-1; 8 bases map to TRBD1. Germline CDR1 and CDR2: ENHRY and SYGVKD. The CDR3 has 15 amino acids. J lost 10 bases, V lost 9 bases, and 19 bases had no gene match. The CDR3 DNA reads TGTGCCATGCGACCTCGGTCGGCAGGGGGCGAGAGAGCTTTCTTT. Translated, it gives CAMRPRSAGGERAFF.

Note on this clone: One end of the junction fails to match germline, which may point to a read error. The chain employs TRBV5-1 and TRBJ1-2; weak D call: TRBD1 (6 bases). The germline gives CDR1 SGHRS, CDR2 YFSETQ. The CDR3 is 13 residues long. The CDR3 DNA follows: TGTGCCAGCAGCTTAGGACAGAGGGCTGGCTACACCTTC. Protein: CASSLGQRAGYTF.

The sample holds a few counts of this clone. One junction end does not reproduce the germline sequence, and a read error may be involved. The chain combines TRBV4-1 with TRBJ1-4, with 8 bases identical to TRBD1. The CDR3 length is 16 residues. CDR1 and CDR2 (germline): MGHRA, YSYEKL. The CDR3 here is CASSPGQGATNEKLFF. CDR3 bases: TGTGCCAGCAGCCCCGGACAGGGTGCAACTAATGAAAAACTGTTTTTT.

This clone was recorded a few times. This chain connects TRBV7-9 to TRBJ1-2; D not resolved. This CDR3 has 12 amino acids. Trimming stripped 1 base from V and 7 bases from J, with 7 bases between. Germline V lookup: CDR1 SEHNR, CDR2 FQNEAQ (reference sequence). CDR3 nucleotides: TGTGCCAGCAGCTTAGTCACAGCTGGCTACACCTTC. Its translation is CASSLVTAGYTF.

The chain joins TRBV21-1 to TRBJ1-5; the D call in the table, TRBD1, was not verified against the DNA. TRBV21-1 is designated a pseudogene. This CDR3 has 14 residues. In DNA, the CDR3 is TGTGCCAGCAGCCCCTGGACAGGGTTACAGCCCCAGCATTTT. Encoded protein: CASSPWTGLQPQHF.

The chain recombines TRBV9 with TRBJ2-6; 7 bases match TRBD1. Germline loops: CDR1 SGDLS, CDR2 YYNGEE. After removal of 4 bases from V and 0 bases from J, the junction contained 19 bases not matched to a gene. The CDR3 has 21 amino acids. Written as DNA, the CDR3 is TGTGCCAGCAGCCCCAACGGGTTACAGGGGCGTAGGGCCTCTGGGGCCAACGTCCTGACTTTC. This sequence encodes CASSPNGLQGRRASGANVLTF.

The chain carries TRBV7-2 and TRBJ2-7, with D maybe TRBD1 (5 bases). The germline gives CDR1 SGHTA, CDR2 FQGNSA. The length of the CDR3 is 13 residues. V was shortened by 5 bases and J by 3 bases, with 11 bases between the two germline ends. CDR3 coding DNA: TGTGCCAGCAGCCCTATAGGGGACTACGAGCAGTACTTC. It encodes CASSPIGDYEQYF.

The V gene is TRBV6-6, the J gene TRBJ1-6, with 8 bases identical to TRBD1. With V trimmed by 2 bases and J by 9 bases, 3 bases remained unmatched. This CDR3 has 14 residues. Per the germline V gene, CDR1 is MNHNY and CDR2 is SVGAGI (reference sequence). This CDR3 reads CASSYVQGASPLHF. In DNA form, the CDR3 reads TGTGCCAGCAGTTACGTCCAGGGGGCTTCACCCCTCCACTTT.

This clone has just one count. J is TRBJ2-5 and V is TRBV30; TRBD2 is a possible D gene (7 bases). The CDR3 length is 15 residues. The germline V gene has CDR1 GTSNPN and CDR2 SVGIG (reference sequence). Trimming took 1 base from V and 4 from J, leaving 16 bases between them. In DNA form, the CDR3 reads TGTGCCTGGAGTGGGGAGGGGGGGGGAGGAGAGACCCAGTACTTC. Amino acids: CAWSGEGGGGETQYF.